The rows below give T cell receptor beta chains drawn from one sample of a study of T cell responses to AZD1222 COVID-19 vaccine. The protocol was immunoSEQ multiplex PCR, while the TCRdb copy is restricted to in-frame clones and leaves out a portion. The table shows 100,000 or so clones, with 85% to 90% occurring only once. The sample in question was peripheral blood, obtained on day 0 of AZD1222 vaccination. The receptors were sampled from an adult in good health. Each CDR3 is given with its conserved first and last residue. A D gene is named only where the DNA matches it firmly. Part of the rows lack a size; the others show once, few, many or a class for expanded clones.

v_call	j_call	d_call	clone_size	cdr3_aa	cdr3_nt
TRBV7-9	TRBJ2-7	.	.	CASSLLESYEQYF	TGTGCCAGCAGCTTACTTGAGTCCTACGAGCAGTACTTC
TRBV21-1	TRBJ1-5	.	.	CASSKGGADYNQPQHF	TGTGCCAGCAGCAAAGGAGGTGCAGATTACAATCAGCCCCAGCATTTT
TRBV18	TRBJ2-6	.	once	CASSPGAFGSGANVLTF	TGTGCCAGCTCACCAGGGGCCTTTGGCTCTGGGGCCAACGTCCTGACTTTC
TRBV5-4	TRBJ1-4	.	.	CASSSGRTDNEKLFF	TGTGCCAGCAGCTCAGGAAGGACAGATAATGAAAAACTGTTTTTT
TRBV14	TRBJ2-1	.	few	CASSLAYNEQFF	TGTGCCAGCAGCCTTGCTTACAATGAGCAGTTCTTC
TRBV9	TRBJ1-2	TRBD1	.	CASSVATGGGGYTF	TGTGCCAGCAGCGTAGCGACAGGGGGTGGCGGCTACACCTTC
TRBV6-5	TRBJ1-1	.	.	CASLLQGKAFF	TGTGCCAGCCTCCTGCAGGGTAAAGCTTTCTTT
TRBV29-1	TRBJ2-7	TRBD2	.	CSVRTSGGYEQYF	TGCAGCGTGAGGACTAGCGGGGGCTACGAGCAGTACTTC
TRBV7-9	TRBJ2-6	.	.	CASSYHRGSGANVLTF	TGTGCCAGCAGCTACCACCGGGGGTCTGGGGCCAACGTCCTGACTTTC
TRBV5-6	TRBJ1-4	.	.	CASSGRANEKLFF	TGTGCCAGCAGCGGGAGGGCTAATGAAAAACTGTTTTTT
TRBV2	TRBJ1-5	.	.	CASSDTNRQPQHF	TGTGCCAGCAGTGACACAAATCGTCAGCCCCAGCATTTT
TRBV15	TRBJ1-4	.	once	CATSRDPQGREKLFF	TGTGCCACCAGCAGAGATCCGCAGGGCCGAGAAAAACTGTTTTTT
TRBV7-9	TRBJ1-1	.	few	CASSPTGVNTEAFF	TGTGCCAGCAGCCCGACAGGAGTGAACACTGAAGCTTTCTTT
TRBV19	TRBJ2-1	TRBD1	.	CASGWTGGYNEQFF	TGTGCCAGTGGATGGACAGGGGGATACAATGAGCAGTTCTTC
TRBV19	TRBJ1-5	.	.	CASSMGLGRQPQHF	TGTGCCAGTAGTATGGGATTGGGACGACAGCCCCAGCATTTT
TRBV29-1	TRBJ2-7	.	.	CSVYTGDSYEQYF	TGCAGCGTGTACACAGGAGATTCCTACGAGCAGTACTTC
TRBV7-2	TRBJ2-1	TRBD2	.	CASSATSQLHNEQFF	TGTGCCAGCAGCGCGACTAGCCAATTACACAATGAGCAGTTCTTC
TRBV5-4	TRBJ1-2	TRBD1	.	CASSLAGTGHGYTF	TGTGCCAGCAGCTTGGCCGGGACAGGACATGGCTACACCTTC
TRBV19	TRBJ1-3	.	.	CASSTTVSGNTIYF	TGTGCCAGTAGTACGACCGTCTCTGGAAACACCATATATTTT
TRBV6-2/TRBV6-3	TRBJ1-1	.	.	CASSEDREAFF	TGTGCCAGCAGCGAAGATAGAGAAGCTTTCTTT
TRBV5-1	TRBJ2-7	.	once	CASSWNPRGGEQYF	TGCGCCAGCAGCTGGAACCCCCGGGGTGGGGAGCAGTACTTC
TRBV7-8	TRBJ1-1	.	.	CASSPQVGDLNTEAFF	TGTGCCAGCAGCCCACAAGTTGGGGATTTAAACACTGAAGCTTTCTTT
TRBV7-3	TRBJ1-1	.	few	CASSSEGATEAFF	TGTGCCAGCAGCTCCGAAGGGGCGACTGAAGCTTTCTTT
TRBV5-6	TRBJ1-2	.	.	CASSLGGAQGGGYTF	TGTGCCAGCAGCTTGGGAGGGGCCCAGGGTGGAGGCTACACCTTC
TRBV19	TRBJ1-5	TRBD1	.	CASNPRLGQGARNQPQHF	TGTGCCAGTAACCCCAGGCTAGGACAGGGGGCTCGTAATCAGCCCCAGCATTTT
TRBV15	TRBJ2-1	TRBD2	.	CATSQGLAGNNEQFF	TGTGCCACCAGCCAGGGACTAGCGGGGAACAATGAGCAGTTCTTC
TRBV5-1	TRBJ1-2	.	.	CASSLESWDYGYTF	TGCGCCAGCAGCTTGGAGTCATGGGACTATGGCTACACCTTC
TRBV7-9	TRBJ1-2	TRBD1	once	CASSERQGAEGYTF	TGTGCCAGCAGCGAACGACAGGGGGCGGAGGGCTACACCTTC
TRBV7-2	TRBJ2-2	TRBD2	.	CASSSIGLAGGSYAGELFF	TGTGCCAGCAGCTCCATCGGACTAGCGGGAGGCTCGTACGCCGGGGAGCTGTTTTTT
TRBV19	TRBJ2-7	.	.	CASSIYGGYEQYF	TGTGCCAGTAGTATATACGGTGGCTACGAGCAGTACTTC
TRBV6-1	TRBJ1-4	.	once	CASSEYEKLFF	TGTGCCAGCAGTGAATATGAAAAACTGTTTTTT
TRBV6-6	TRBJ1-5	.	.	CASSWGQAAQPQHF	TGTGCCAGCAGTTGGGGACAAGCCGCCCAGCCCCAGCATTTT
TRBV27	TRBJ2-3	.	.	CASTAFGTSLSTDTQYF	TGTGCCAGCACCGCGTTTGGGACCTCCCTTTCCACAGATACGCAGTATTTT
TRBV3-1/TRBV3-2	TRBJ2-7	.	.	CASSQEGAGNYEQYF	TGTGCCAGCAGCCAAGAAGGTGCAGGGAACTACGAGCAGTACTTC
TRBV7-2	TRBJ2-6	.	.	CASSSRGGANVLTF	TGTGCCAGCAGCTCCAGGGGTGGGGCCAACGTCCTGACTTTC
TRBV6-5	TRBJ1-1	.	.	CASLTGLNTEAFF	TGTGCCAGCCTGACAGGATTGAACACTGAAGCTTTCTTT
TRBV18	TRBJ1-2	TRBD1	.	CASSSTGQGNYGYTF	TGTGCCAGCTCATCTACCGGACAGGGGAACTATGGCTACACCTTC
TRBV6-5	TRBJ1-1	.	few	CASRQGFGTEAFF	TGTGCCAGCAGACAGGGTTTTGGGACTGAAGCTTTCTTT
TRBV10-3	TRBJ2-3	.	.	CAIKGGGVTDTQYF	TGTGCCATCAAGGGGGGCGGAGTCACAGATACGCAGTATTTT
TRBV29-1	TRBJ1-2	.	.	CSVRDTNYGYTF	TGCAGCGTGAGGGACACTAACTATGGCTACACCTTC
TRBV6-1	TRBJ1-3	.	.	CASSDLGSSGNTIYF	TGTGCCAGCAGTGATCTGGGTTCCTCTGGAAACACCATATATTTT
TRBV27	TRBJ2-1	.	.	CASSLGSANNEQFF	TGTGCCAGCAGTTTAGGGTCGGCAAACAATGAGCAGTTCTTC
TRBV2	TRBJ2-1	.	.	CASTSPDTGLREQFF	TGTGCCAGCACCTCGCCGGACACAGGGTTACGGGAGCAGTTCTTC
TRBV18	TRBJ2-6	.	.	CASSPLEWGAQTSGANVLTF	TGTGCCAGCTCACCCCTGGAATGGGGGGCGCAGACTTCTGGGGCCAACGTCCTGACTTTC
TRBV5-1	TRBJ2-3	.	.	CASSLGDLQADTQYF	TGCGCCAGCAGCTTGGGGGACCTGCAGGCAGATACGCAGTATTTT
TRBV28	TRBJ2-5	.	.	CASGVGETQYF	TGTGCCAGCGGGGTTGGGGAGACCCAGTACTTC
TRBV5-1	TRBJ1-3	.	.	CASSLGLFSGNTIYF	TGCGCCAGCAGCTTGGGACTCTTCTCTGGAAACACCATATATTTT
TRBV9	TRBJ2-7	TRBD2	.	CASSPRTSAYEQYF	TGTGCCAGCAGCCCCCGGACTAGCGCCTACGAGCAGTACTTC
TRBV19	TRBJ1-2	TRBD1	.	CASSMIRQGINYGYTF	TGTGCCAGTAGTATGATCCGACAGGGAATAAACTATGGCTACACCTTC
TRBV7-8	TRBJ1-2	TRBD1	.	CASRGANYGYTF	TGTGCCTCCAGGGGGGCTAACTATGGCTACACCTTC
TRBV9	TRBJ2-1	.	.	CASSPLKGEQFF	TGTGCCAGCAGCCCTTTAAAGGGTGAGCAGTTCTTC
TRBV5-6	TRBJ2-3	TRBD2	.	CASSGLAGVSDTQYF	TGTGCCAGCAGCGGTCTAGCGGGAGTCTCAGATACGCAGTATTTT
TRBV7-7	TRBJ2-6	.	.	CASSLGPGAGANVLTF	TGTGCCAGCAGCTTAGGGCCGGGGGCTGGGGCCAACGTCCTGACTTTC
TRBV5-1	TRBJ2-6	TRBD2	.	CASSLGLAGSSGANVLTF	TGCGCCAGCAGCTTGGGGCTAGCGGGGAGCTCTGGGGCCAACGTCCTGACTTTC
TRBV2	TRBJ1-1	.	once	CASSGTTGDNTEAFF	TGTGCCAGCAGTGGGACTACAGGAGACAACACTGAAGCTTTCTTT
TRBV7-3	TRBJ1-1	TRBD1	.	CASRLGQEGEAFF	TGTGCCAGCAGATTAGGACAGGAGGGTGAAGCTTTCTTT
TRBV6-2/TRBV6-3	TRBJ2-3	TRBD2	.	CASSRAPLARNTDTQYF	TGTGCCAGCAGTCGGGCCCCACTAGCGCGGAACACAGATACGCAGTATTTT
TRBV5-6	TRBJ1-5	.	once	CASSPSWPRGAREHF	TGTGCCAGCAGCCCCTCATGGCCTCGAGGGGCCCGAGAGCATTTT